Given below is one TCR beta chain in context. These data originate in a study of blood T cell repertoires in COVID-19. Germline V gene sequence: CDR1 SNHLY, CDR2 FYNNEI. V was shortened by 5 bases and J by 1 base, with 8 bases between the two germline ends. The CDR3 covers 13 residues. Sequencing used immunoSEQ multiplex PCR; TCRdb keeps in-frame clones, though not all of them. The sample has about 26,000 clones, roughly 89% seen once. The rearrangement uses TRBV2 and TRBJ1-1; D ambiguous. What was sequenced was peripheral blood. The receptor's source is a man aged 65-85 years with acute or convalescent COVID-19. The CDR3 spells CASSSEGNTEAFF. The CDR3 DNA follows: TGTGCCAGCAGTTCCGAGGGGAACACTGAAGCTTTCTTT.